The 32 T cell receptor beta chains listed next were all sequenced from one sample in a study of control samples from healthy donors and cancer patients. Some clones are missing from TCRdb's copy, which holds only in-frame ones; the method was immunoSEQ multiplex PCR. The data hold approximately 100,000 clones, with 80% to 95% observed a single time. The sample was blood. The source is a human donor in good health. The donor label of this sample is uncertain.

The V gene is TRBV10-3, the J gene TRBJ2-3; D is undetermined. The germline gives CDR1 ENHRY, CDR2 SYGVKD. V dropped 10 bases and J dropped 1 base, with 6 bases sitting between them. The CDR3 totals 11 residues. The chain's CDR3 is CASRGTDTQYF. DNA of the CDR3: TGTGCCAGCCGGGGCACAGATACGCAGTATTTT.

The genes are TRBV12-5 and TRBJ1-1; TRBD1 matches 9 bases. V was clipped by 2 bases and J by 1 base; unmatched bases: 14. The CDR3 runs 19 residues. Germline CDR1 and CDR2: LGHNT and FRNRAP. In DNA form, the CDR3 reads TGTGCTAGTGGTTTGCTCCCCCTCGGGACAGGGTCTAGGAACACTGAAGCTTTCTTT. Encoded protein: CASGLLPLGTGSRNTEAFF.

The CDR3 is CASTWTNEKLFF. As DNA, the CDR3 is TGTGCCAGTACCTGGACAAATGAAAAACTGTTTTTT. The chain employs TRBV19 and TRBJ1-4, with D tentatively TRBD1 (5 bases). Trimming shortened V by 7 bases and J by 5 bases, and 8 bases separated the two germline ends. The CDR3 covers 12 residues. Germline lookup yields CDR1 LNHDA and CDR2 SQIVND (reference sequence).

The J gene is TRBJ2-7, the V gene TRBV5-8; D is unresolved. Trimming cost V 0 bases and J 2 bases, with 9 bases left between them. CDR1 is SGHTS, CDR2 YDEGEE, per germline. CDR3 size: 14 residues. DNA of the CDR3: TGTGCCAGCAGCTTGGGACTGAACCCCTACGAGCAGTACTTC. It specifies CASSLGLNPYEQYF.

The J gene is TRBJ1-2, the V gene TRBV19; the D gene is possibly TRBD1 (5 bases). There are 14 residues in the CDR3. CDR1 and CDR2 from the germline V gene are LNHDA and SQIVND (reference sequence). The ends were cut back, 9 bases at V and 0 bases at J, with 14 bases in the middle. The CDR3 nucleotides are TGTGCCAGCCGAGGCGGGGGATCTAACTATGGCTACACCTTC. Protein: CASRGGGSNYGYTF.

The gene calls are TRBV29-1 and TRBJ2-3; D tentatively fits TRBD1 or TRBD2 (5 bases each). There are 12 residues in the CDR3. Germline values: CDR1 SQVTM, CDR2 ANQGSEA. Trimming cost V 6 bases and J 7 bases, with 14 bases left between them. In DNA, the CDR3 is TGCAGCGTGGGACCGGGCTCTAATACGCAGTATTTT. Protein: CSVGPGSNTQYF.

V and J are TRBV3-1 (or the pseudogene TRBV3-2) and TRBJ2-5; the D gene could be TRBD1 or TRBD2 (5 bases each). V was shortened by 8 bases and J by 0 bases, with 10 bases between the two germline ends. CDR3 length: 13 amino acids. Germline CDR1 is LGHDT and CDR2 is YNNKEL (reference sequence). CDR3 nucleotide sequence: TGTGCCAGCCGGGGACGGAACCAAGAGACCCAGTACTTC. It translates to CASRGRNQETQYF.

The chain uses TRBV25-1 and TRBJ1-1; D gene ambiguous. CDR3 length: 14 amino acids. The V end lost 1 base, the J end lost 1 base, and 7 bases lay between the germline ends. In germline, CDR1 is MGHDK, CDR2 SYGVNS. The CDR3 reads CASSELGANTEAFF. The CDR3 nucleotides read TGTGCCAGCAGTGAATTGGGAGCGAACACTGAAGCTTTCTTT.

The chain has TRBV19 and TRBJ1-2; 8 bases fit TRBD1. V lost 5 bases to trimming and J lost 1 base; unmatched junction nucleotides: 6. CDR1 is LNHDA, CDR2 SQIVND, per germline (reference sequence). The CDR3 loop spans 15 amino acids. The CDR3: CASSPGTGINYGYTF. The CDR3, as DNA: TGTGCCAGTAGTCCCGGGACAGGAATTAACTATGGCTACACCTTC.

CDR3 coding DNA: TGTGCCAGCAGCGTAGAAGGCGACAATCAGCCCCAGCATTTT. Translation gives CASSVEGDNQPQHF. The chain has TRBV9 and TRBJ1-5; D is unresolved. CDR1 and CDR2 from the germline V gene are SGDLS and YYNGEE. Trimming left V 0 bases short and J 3 bases short, with 7 bases between. This CDR3 region has 14 residues.

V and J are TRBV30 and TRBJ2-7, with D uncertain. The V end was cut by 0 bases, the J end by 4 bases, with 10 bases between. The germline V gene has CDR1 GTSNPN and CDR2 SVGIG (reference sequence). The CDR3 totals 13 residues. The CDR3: CAWSVTLGYEQYF. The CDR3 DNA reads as TGTGCCTGGAGTGTCACGTTAGGGTACGAGCAGTACTTC.

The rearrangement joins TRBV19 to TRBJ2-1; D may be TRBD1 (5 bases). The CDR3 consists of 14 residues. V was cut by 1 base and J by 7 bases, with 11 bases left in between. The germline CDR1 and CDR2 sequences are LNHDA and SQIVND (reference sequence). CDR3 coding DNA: TGTGCCAGTAGTATAGTACAGGCAGGGAATGAGCAGTTCTTC. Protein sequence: CASSIVQAGNEQFF.

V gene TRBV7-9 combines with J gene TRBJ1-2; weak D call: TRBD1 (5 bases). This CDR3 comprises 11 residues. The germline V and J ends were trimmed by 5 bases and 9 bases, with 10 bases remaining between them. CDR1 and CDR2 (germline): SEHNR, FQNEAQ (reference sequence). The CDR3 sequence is CASSPGQSYTF. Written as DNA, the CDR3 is TGTGCCAGCAGCCCAGGACAAAGCTACACCTTC.

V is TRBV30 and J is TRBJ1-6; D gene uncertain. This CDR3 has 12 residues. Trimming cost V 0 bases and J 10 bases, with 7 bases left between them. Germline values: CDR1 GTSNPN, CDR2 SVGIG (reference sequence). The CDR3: CAWSVRGSPLHF. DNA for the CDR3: TGTGCCTGGAGTGTACGGGGATCACCCCTCCACTTT.

The CDR3 region has the DNA TGCGCCAGCAGCCATACAGACACCCGGGGCAATGAGCAGTTCTTC. As protein: CASSHTDTRGNEQFF. This chain joins TRBV4-1 and TRBJ2-1; D may be TRBD2 (5 bases). CDR1 is MGHRA and CDR2 is YSYEKL in the germline V gene. This CDR3 contains 15 residues. V was trimmed by 3 bases and J by 6 bases, leaving 15 bases between them.

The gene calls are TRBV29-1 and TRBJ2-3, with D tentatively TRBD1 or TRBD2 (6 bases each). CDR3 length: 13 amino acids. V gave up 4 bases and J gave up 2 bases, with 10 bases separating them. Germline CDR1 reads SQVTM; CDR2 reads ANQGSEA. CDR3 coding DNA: TGCAGCGTTGGCGGGACAATCACAGATACGCAGTATTTT. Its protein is CSVGGTITDTQYF.

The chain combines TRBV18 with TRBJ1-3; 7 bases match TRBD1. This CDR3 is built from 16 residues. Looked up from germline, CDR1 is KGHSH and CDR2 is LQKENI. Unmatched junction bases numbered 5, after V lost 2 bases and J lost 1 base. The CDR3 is CASSPKDRPSGNTIYF. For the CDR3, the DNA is TGTGCCAGCTCACCAAAGGACAGGCCGTCTGGAAACACCATATATTTT.

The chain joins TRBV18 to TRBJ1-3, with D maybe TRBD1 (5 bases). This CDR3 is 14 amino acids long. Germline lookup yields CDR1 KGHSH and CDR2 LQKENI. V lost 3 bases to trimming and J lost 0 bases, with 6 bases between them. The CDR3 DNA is TGTGCCAGCTCACCCGGGACCTCTGGAAACACCATATATTTT. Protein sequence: CASSPGTSGNTIYF.

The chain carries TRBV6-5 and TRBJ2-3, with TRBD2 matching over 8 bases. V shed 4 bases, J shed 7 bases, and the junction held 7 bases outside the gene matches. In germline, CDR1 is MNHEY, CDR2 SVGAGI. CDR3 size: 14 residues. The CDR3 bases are TGTGCCAGCAGTTCGGGACTAGATGTGAATACGCAGTATTTT. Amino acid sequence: CASSSGLDVNTQYF.

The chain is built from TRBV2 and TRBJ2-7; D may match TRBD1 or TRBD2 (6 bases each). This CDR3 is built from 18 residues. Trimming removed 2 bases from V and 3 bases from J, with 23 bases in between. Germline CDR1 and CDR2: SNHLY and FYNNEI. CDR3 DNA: TGTGCCAGCAGTGAACCGGGGGCGGACATATGGGCCGTCTACGAGCAGTACTTC. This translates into CASSEPGADIWAVYEQYF.

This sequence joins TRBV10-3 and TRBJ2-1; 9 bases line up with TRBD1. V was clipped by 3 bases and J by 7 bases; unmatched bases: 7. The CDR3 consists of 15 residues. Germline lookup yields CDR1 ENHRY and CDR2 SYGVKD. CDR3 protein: CAISDPTGGKNEQFF. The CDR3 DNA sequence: TGTGCCATCAGTGATCCTACAGGGGGCAAAAATGAGCAGTTCTTC.

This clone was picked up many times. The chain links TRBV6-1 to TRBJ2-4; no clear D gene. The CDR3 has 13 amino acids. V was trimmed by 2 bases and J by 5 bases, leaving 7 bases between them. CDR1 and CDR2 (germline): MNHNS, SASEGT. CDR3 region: CASSEKEQNIQYF. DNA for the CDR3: TGTGCCAGCAGTGAAAAGGAACAAAACATTCAGTACTTC.

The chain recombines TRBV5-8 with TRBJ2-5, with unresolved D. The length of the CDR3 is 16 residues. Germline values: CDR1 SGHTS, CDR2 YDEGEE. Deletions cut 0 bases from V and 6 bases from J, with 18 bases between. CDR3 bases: TGTGCCAGCAGCTTGGCCGGATTGGGCAATGGCAAGACCCAGTACTTC. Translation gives CASSLAGLGNGKTQYF.

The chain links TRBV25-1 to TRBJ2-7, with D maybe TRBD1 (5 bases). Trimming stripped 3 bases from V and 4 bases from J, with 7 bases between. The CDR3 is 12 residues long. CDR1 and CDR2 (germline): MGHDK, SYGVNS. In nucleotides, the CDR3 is TGTGCCAGCAGTGAGGGGCTATACGAGCAGTACGTC. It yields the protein CASSEGLYEQYV.

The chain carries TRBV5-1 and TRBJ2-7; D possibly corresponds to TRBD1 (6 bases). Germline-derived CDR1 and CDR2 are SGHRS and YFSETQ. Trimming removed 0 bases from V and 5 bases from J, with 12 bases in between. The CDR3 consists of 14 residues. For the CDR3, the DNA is TGCGCCAGCAGCTTGGGTTACAGGGACGACGAGCAGTACTTC. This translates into CASSLGYRDDEQYF.

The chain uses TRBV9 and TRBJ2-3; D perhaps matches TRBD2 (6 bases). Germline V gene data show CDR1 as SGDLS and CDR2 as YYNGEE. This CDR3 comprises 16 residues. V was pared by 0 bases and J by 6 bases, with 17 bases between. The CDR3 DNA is TGTGCCAGCAGCGTAGCCTCAATAGGGACTGCCGATACGCAGTATTTT. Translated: CASSVASIGTADTQYF.

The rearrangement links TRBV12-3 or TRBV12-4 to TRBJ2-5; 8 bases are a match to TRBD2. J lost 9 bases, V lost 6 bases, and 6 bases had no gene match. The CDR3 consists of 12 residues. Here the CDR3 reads CASSSAGVPQYF. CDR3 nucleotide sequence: TGTGCCAGCAGCTCAGCGGGGGTTCCCCAGTACTTC.

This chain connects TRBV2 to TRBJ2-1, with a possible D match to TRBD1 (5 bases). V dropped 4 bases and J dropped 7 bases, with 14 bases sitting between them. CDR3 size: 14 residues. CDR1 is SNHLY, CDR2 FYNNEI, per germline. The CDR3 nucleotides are TGTGCCAGCAGTGTTACCAGGGAAGGGAATGAGCAGTTCTTC. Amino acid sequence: CASSVTREGNEQFF.

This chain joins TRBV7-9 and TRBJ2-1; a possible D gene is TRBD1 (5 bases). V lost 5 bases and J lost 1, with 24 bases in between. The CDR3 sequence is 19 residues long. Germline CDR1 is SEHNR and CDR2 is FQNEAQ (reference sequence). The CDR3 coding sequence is TGTGCCAGCAGCCACATGAATCTCAGGGAATGGGGTTCCTACAATGAGCAGTTCTTC. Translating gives CASSHMNLREWGSYNEQFF.

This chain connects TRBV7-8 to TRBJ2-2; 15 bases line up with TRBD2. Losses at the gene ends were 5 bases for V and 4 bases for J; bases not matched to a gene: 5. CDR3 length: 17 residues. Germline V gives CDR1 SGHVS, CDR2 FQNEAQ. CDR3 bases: TGTGCCAGCAGCCCCGGACTAGCGGGGGGGACCACCGGGGAGCTGTTTTTT. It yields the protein CASSPGLAGGTTGELFF.

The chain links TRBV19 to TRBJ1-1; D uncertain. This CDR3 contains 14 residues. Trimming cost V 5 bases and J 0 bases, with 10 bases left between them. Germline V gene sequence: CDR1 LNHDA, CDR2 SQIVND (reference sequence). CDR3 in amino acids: CASSVRTVNTEAFF. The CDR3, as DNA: TGTGCCAGTAGTGTCAGGACGGTGAACACTGAAGCTTTCTTT.

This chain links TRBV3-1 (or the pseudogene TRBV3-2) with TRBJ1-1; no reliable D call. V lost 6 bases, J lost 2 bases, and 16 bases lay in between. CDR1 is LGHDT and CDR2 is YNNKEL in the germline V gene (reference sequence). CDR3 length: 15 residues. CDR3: CASRRIDQKNTEAFF. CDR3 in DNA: TGTGCCAGCAGGCGAATCGATCAGAAAAACACTGAAGCTTTCTTT.